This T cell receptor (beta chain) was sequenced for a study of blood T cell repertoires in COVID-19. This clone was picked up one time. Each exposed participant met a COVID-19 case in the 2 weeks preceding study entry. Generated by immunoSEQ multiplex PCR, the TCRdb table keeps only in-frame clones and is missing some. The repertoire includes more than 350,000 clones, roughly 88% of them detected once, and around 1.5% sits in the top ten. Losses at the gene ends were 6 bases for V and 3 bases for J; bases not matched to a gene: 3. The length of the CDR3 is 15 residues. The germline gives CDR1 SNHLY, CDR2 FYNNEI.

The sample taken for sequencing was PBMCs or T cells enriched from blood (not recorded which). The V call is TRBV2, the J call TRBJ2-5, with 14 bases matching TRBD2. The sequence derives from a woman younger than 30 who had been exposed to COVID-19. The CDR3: CASSPGLAGEETQYF. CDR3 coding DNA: TGTGCCAGCAGCCCGGGACTAGCGGGAGAAGAGACCCAGTACTTC.